The 20 T cell receptor beta chains in this list originate from one sample, sequenced in a study of high-grade serous ovarian cancer treatment subgroups. Tumor samples were taken before definitive surgery or chemotherapy. Repertoires were generated with immunoSEQ multiplex PCR, while TCRdb's copy carries only in-frame clones and drops some. The sample has thousands of clones, roughly three quarters seen once. The sequenced sample consisted of tumor tissue. The receptors originated from a human donor with high-grade serous ovarian cancer.

V usage is TRBV5-5 and J usage is TRBJ2-7; D is possibly TRBD2 (5 bases). The germline gives CDR1 SGHKS, CDR2 YYEKEE (reference sequence). The CDR3 totals 12 residues. Trimming removed 0 bases from V and 6 bases from J, with 7 bases in between. CDR3 residues: CASSLGGVEQYF. The CDR3 DNA reads as TGTGCCAGCAGCTTGGGGGGAGTCGAGCAGTACTTC.

The chain joins TRBV28 to TRBJ1-2; D remains unclear. From germline, CDR1 is MDHEN and CDR2 SYDVKM. Trimming took 1 base from V and 1 from J, leaving 7 bases between them. The CDR3 totals 14 residues. The chain's CDR3 is CASSLSTHNYGYTF. The CDR3 coding sequence is TGTGCCAGCAGTTTATCTACACATAACTATGGCTACACCTTC.

The chain joins TRBV21-1 to TRBJ2-3; the table's D call, TRBD2, was not checked against the DNA. TRBV21-1 is recorded as a pseudogene. The CDR3 has 16 residues. CDR3 coding DNA: TGTGCCAGCGCGGGCCCAAGAGGCGCGATGGAAGATACGCAGTATTTT. The encoded protein is CASAGPRGAMEDTQYF.

J is TRBJ2-2 and V is TRBV7-2, with D possibly matching TRBD1 (5 bases). The V end lost 4 bases, the J end lost 5 bases, and 20 bases lay between the germline ends. This CDR3 is built from 17 residues. From germline, CDR1 is SGHTA and CDR2 FQGNSA. CDR3 loop: CASSSYQGPGQTGELFF. Written as DNA, the CDR3 is TGTGCCAGCAGCTCCTACCAGGGTCCTGGCCAGACCGGGGAGCTGTTTTTT. Full variable domain (remainder filled in from reference TRBV7-2 and TRBJ2-2): GAGVSQSPSNKVTEKGKDVELRCDPISGHTALYWYRQSLGQGLEFLIYFQGNSAPDKSGLPSDRFSAERTGGSVSTLTIQRTQQEDSAVYLCASSSYQGPGQTGELFFGEGSRLTVL.

This chain joins TRBV7-2 and TRBJ1-5, with D unresolved. The CDR3 consists of 15 residues. Germline CDR1 and CDR2: SGHTA and FQGNSA. Deletions cut 2 bases from V and 1 base from J, with 9 bases between. The CDR3 sequence is CASSLFEGSNQPQHF. CDR3 bases: TGTGCCAGCAGCTTATTCGAGGGAAGCAATCAGCCCCAGCATTTT.

J is TRBJ2-1 and V is TRBV6-5, with a tentative D call TRBD2 (6 bases). The CDR3 covers 15 residues. Germline values: CDR1 MNHEY, CDR2 SVGAGI. Trimming pared 8 bases from V and 8 bases from J, leaving 22 bases between. The CDR3 nucleotides are TGTGCCAGCGGGGGAGGCTCCGGGAGACGGGATGAGCAGTTCTTC. Its protein is CASGGGSGRRDEQFF.

This clone came up a few times. This chain links TRBV6-6 with TRBJ2-7; either TRBD1 or TRBD2 may fit D (5 bases each). Germline V gives CDR1 MNHNY, CDR2 SVGAGI (reference sequence). Trimming removed 0 bases from V and 0 bases from J, with 9 bases in between. This CDR3 is built from 15 residues. The CDR3 sequence is CASSYSLGTSYEQYF. The DNA of the CDR3 is TGTGCCAGCAGTTACTCCCTCGGGACCTCCTACGAGCAGTACTTC.

This chain connects TRBV25-1 to TRBJ2-1, with D unresolved. The length of the CDR3 is 11 residues. CDR1 and CDR2 (germline): MGHDK, SYGVNS. V lost 3 bases and J 3 bases, leaving 0 bases between the germline ends. The CDR3 reads CASSDYNEQFF. In DNA form, the CDR3 reads TGTGCCAGCAGTGACTACAATGAGCAGTTCTTC.

This chain connects TRBV7-2 to TRBJ2-5; perhaps TRBD2 as D (5 bases). V gave up 6 bases and J gave up 5 bases, with 16 bases separating them. Germline values: CDR1 SGHTA, CDR2 FQGNSA. The CDR3 contains 14 residues. The CDR3 is CASRSVAGVETQYF. DNA of the CDR3: TGTGCCAGCAGGTCTGTAGCCGGGGTGGAGACCCAGTACTTC. The whole variable domain, filled in from reference TRBV7-2 and TRBJ2-5, reads GAGVSQSPSNKVTEKGKDVELRCDPISGHTALYWYRQSLGQGLEFLIYFQGNSAPDKSGLPSDRFSAERTGGSVSTLTIQRTQQEDSAVYLCASRSVAGVETQYFGPGTRLLVL.

V is TRBV30 and J is TRBJ2-6; possible D gene TRBD2, 5 bases. The germline V and J ends were trimmed by 1 base and 7 bases, with 11 bases remaining between them. The germline V gene has CDR1 GTSNPN and CDR2 SVGIG (reference sequence). The CDR3 has 14 residues. CDR3 loop: CAWSAPRGANVLTF. The CDR3 DNA follows: TGTGCCTGGAGTGCGCCCCGGGGTGCCAACGTCCTGACTTTC.

The genes are TRBV28 and TRBJ2-3; D ambiguous. The germline CDR1 and CDR2 sequences are MDHEN and SYDVKM. Trimming removed 4 bases at V and 4 bases at J, with 9 bases between. This CDR3 region has 13 residues. Written as DNA, the CDR3 is TGTGCCAGCAGTTCACATAGTCCAGATACGCAGTATTTT. This codes for CASSSHSPDTQYF.

J is TRBJ2-7 and V is TRBV4-1, with D hard to call. CDR1 is MGHRA and CDR2 is YSYEKL in the germline V gene. The CDR3 runs 14 residues. Trimming pared 1 base from V and 1 base from J, leaving 8 bases between. CDR3 nucleotide sequence: TGCGCCAGCAGCCAAGGAATGGCTTCCTACGAGCAGTACTTC. It encodes CASSQGMASYEQYF.

The chain uses TRBV10-3 and TRBJ2-2; D uncertain. Germline CDR1 ENHRY, CDR2 SYGVKD. The CDR3 spans 15 residues. Trimming cost V 3 bases and J 0 bases, with 8 bases left between them. CDR3 sequence: CAISDGRTNTGELFF. The DNA for the CDR3 is TGTGCCATCAGTGATGGGCGAACGAACACCGGGGAGCTGTTTTTT.

The chain carries TRBV6-4 and TRBJ2-2; D might be TRBD1 or TRBD2, each matching 5 bases. The CDR3 consists of 16 residues. Germline CDR1 reads MRHNA; CDR2 reads SNTAGT. The V end was cut by 4 bases, the J end by 3 bases, with 15 bases between. The DNA of the CDR3 is TGTGCCAGCAGTGTGACCGGGACCGACTACACCGGGGAGCTGTTTTTT. Residues: CASSVTGTDYTGELFF.

V and J are TRBV7-2 and TRBJ2-5; 7 positions agree with TRBD1. The J call may be incorrect, as the DNA end agrees better with TRBJ2-7. The CDR3 runs to 13 residues. Germline CDR1 reads SGHTA; CDR2 reads FQGNSA. The CDR3 sequence is CASSIGQAGEQYF. The CDR3 DNA sequence: TGTGCCAGCAGCATCGGACAGGCGGGCGAGCAGTACTTC.

This rearrangement joins TRBV5-6 to TRBJ2-1, with D perhaps TRBD2 (6 bases). The CDR3 has 16 residues. Between the trimmed V and J ends, which lost 1 base and 0 bases, there was a span of 11 bases. Germline CDR1 reads SGHDT; CDR2 reads YYEEEE. CDR3 bases: TGTGCCAGCAGCTTGTATCGGGAGAGCTCCTACAATGAGCAGTTCTTC. Protein sequence: CASSLYRESSYNEQFF.

This chain joins TRBV2 and TRBJ2-7; D tentatively reads TRBD1 or TRBD2 (7 bases each). This CDR3 comprises 13 residues. Germline assignment: CDR1 SNHLY and CDR2 FYNNEI. V was trimmed by 11 bases and J by 3 bases, leaving 17 bases between them. CDR3 protein: CAFRGDRNYEQYF. In nucleotides, the CDR3 is TGTGCCTTTCGGGGGGACAGAAACTACGAGCAGTACTTC.

The rearrangement uses TRBV19 and TRBJ2-5; D unclear. The DNA end is a closer match to TRBJ2-7, so the J assignment may be wrong. This CDR3 is built from 14 residues. Germline lookup yields CDR1 LNHDA and CDR2 SQIVND (reference sequence). The CDR3 DNA reads TGTGCCAGTAAGAAAACCGCAACCCTCTACGAGCAGTACTTC. Encoded protein: CASKKTATLYEQYF.

The rearrangement links TRBV7-2 to TRBJ1-5; the D gene is possibly TRBD1 (5 bases). CDR1 and CDR2 from the germline V gene are SGHTA and FQGNSA. Trimming left V 5 bases short and J 3 bases short, with 11 bases between. The CDR3 runs 14 residues. The chain's CDR3 is CASSIQEANQPQHF. Here the CDR3 DNA reads TGTGCCAGCAGCATACAGGAGGCCAATCAGCCCCAGCATTTT.

A few counts support this clone. This chain uses TRBV6-4 with TRBJ2-3; D is unclear. The CDR3 length is 13 residues. CDR1 is MRHNA, CDR2 SNTAGT, per germline. V shed 6 bases and J shed 3 bases, with 10 bases lying between them. CDR3 loop: CASSPEVTDTQYF. CDR3 nucleotides: TGTGCCAGCAGCCCCGAGGTTACAGATACGCAGTATTTT.